These 32 T cell receptor beta chains were all obtained from the same sample, sequenced in a study of cytomegalovirus exposure and HLA in healthy donors. Use of 60 Vbeta and 13 Jbeta primers characterized the PCR. Some clones are missing from TCRdb's copy, which holds only in-frame ones; the method was immunoSEQ multiplex PCR. The data show approximately 150,000 clones, roughly 80% seen once. Sequencing input: PBMCs. The receptors were sampled from a woman under 40 in good health and CMV-seronegative.

This chain connects TRBV6-5 to TRBJ1-5; 7 bases match TRBD1. Germline V gene sequence: CDR1 MNHEY, CDR2 SVGAGI. The CDR3 sequence is 14 residues long. V gave up 5 bases and J gave up 6 bases; unmatched junction bases: 7. The CDR3 region is CASSRQGRAQPQHF. The CDR3 DNA follows: TGTGCCAGCAGTCGACAGGGAAGGGCTCAGCCCCAGCATTTT.

The rearrangement uses TRBV19 and TRBJ1-1; TRBD1 agrees at 7 bases. The CDR3 is 13 residues long. V shed 6 bases, J shed 2 bases, and the junction held 3 bases outside the gene matches. CDR1 and CDR2 (germline): LNHDA, SQIVND (reference sequence). CDR3 amino acids: CASRRQGNTEAFF. The DNA for the CDR3 is TGTGCCAGTAGACGACAGGGAAACACTGAAGCTTTCTTT. Using reference TRBV19 and TRBJ1-1 for the parts outside the CDR3, the full variable domain is DGGITQSPKYLFRKEGQNVTLSCEQNLNHDAMYWYRQDPGQGLRLIYYSQIVNDFQKGDIAEGYSVSREKKESFPLTVTSAQKNPTAFYLCASRRQGNTEAFFGQGTRLTVV.

This chain joins TRBV6-6 and TRBJ1-1; D is unclear. Germline loops: CDR1 MNHNY, CDR2 SVGAGI (reference sequence). The CDR3 has 15 residues. V shed 2 bases and J shed 1 base, with 11 bases lying between them. As DNA, the CDR3 is TGTGCCAGCAGTTACGTCTACGGGAGGAACACTGAAGCTTTCTTT. Its protein product is CASSYVYGRNTEAFF.

The V call is TRBV19, the J call TRBJ2-1; TRBD2 matches at 9 bases. CDR3 length: 15 residues. Looked up from germline, CDR1 is LNHDA and CDR2 is SQIVND (reference sequence). J was trimmed by 9 bases and V by 5 bases; bases with no gene match: 11. Written as DNA, the CDR3 is TGTGCCAGTAGTTTTCTTAGCGGGGGTATACGTGAGCAGTTCTTC. Its translation: CASSFLSGGIREQFF.

This clone was detected only once. The chain employs TRBV6-5 and TRBJ2-2, with a tentative D call TRBD2 (6 bases). In germline, CDR1 is MNHEY, CDR2 SVGAGI. This CDR3 spans 15 amino acids. V was trimmed by 0 bases and J by 7 bases, leaving 12 bases between them. CDR3 sequence reads: CASSYSVGGNGELFF. CDR3 nucleotides: TGTGCCAGCAGTTACTCGGTCGGGGGAAACGGGGAGCTGTTTTTT.

This clone was picked up one time. V gene TRBV4-1 combines with J gene TRBJ2-3; TRBD1 aligns across 7 bases. The CDR3 spans 14 residues. Germline lookup yields CDR1 MGHRA and CDR2 YSYEKL. The J segment lost 2 bases and the V segment lost 6 bases, leaving 5 bases of the junction unmatched. The CDR3 sequence is CASRLGQATDTQYF. DNA for the CDR3: TGCGCCAGCAGGCTTGGACAGGCCACAGATACGCAGTATTTT.

V gene TRBV5-6 combines with J gene TRBJ2-1; D is possibly TRBD2 (7 bases). The CDR3 has 15 residues. V was clipped by 2 bases and J by 4 bases, with 13 bases between them. Germline loops: CDR1 SGHDT, CDR2 YYEEEE. The CDR3 region is CASSLRGGTYNEQFF. DNA of the CDR3: TGTGCCAGCAGCTTACGCGGGGGCACATACAATGAGCAGTTCTTC.

J is TRBJ2-7 and V is TRBV5-1; D is unclear. Trimming removed 0 bases from V and 4 bases from J, with 8 bases in between. CDR3 size: 13 residues. Germline CDR1 and CDR2: SGHRS and YFSETQ. The CDR3 protein is CASSLDYGYEQYF. DNA of the CDR3: TGCGCCAGCAGCTTGGACTACGGATACGAGCAGTACTTC.

This chain connects TRBV7-9 to TRBJ2-2; TRBD1 aligns across 8 bases. J was trimmed by 6 bases and V by 2 bases; bases with no gene match: 14. The germline CDR1 and CDR2 sequences are SEHNR and FQNEAQ (reference sequence). CDR3 length equals 18 residues. In nucleotides, the CDR3 is TGTGCCAGCAGCTTAACCGGCTATCTGACAGGGGTTGCCGGGGAGCTGTTTTTT. The encoded protein is CASSLTGYLTGVAGELFF. Complete variable domain (other parts from reference TRBV7-9 and TRBJ2-2): DTGVSQNPRHKITKRGQNVTFRCDPISEHNRLYWYRQTLGQGPEFLTYFQNEAQLEKSRLLSDRFSAERPKGSFSTLEIQRTEQGDSAMYLCASSLTGYLTGVAGELFFGEGSRLTVL.

This rearrangement joins TRBV28 to TRBJ2-7; TRBD2 matches 10 bases. Germline values: CDR1 MDHEN, CDR2 SYDVKM. The CDR3 is 14 amino acids. Germline trimming cut 8 bases from V and 3 bases from J; bases unmatched to any gene: 7. The DNA for the CDR3 is TGTGCCAGCGGATCCAGCGGGAGGGGCTACGAGCAGTACTTC. Translated, it gives CASGSSGRGYEQYF.

The CDR3 loop is CASSYSQGYQPQHF. The DNA of the CDR3 is TGTGCCAGCAGTTACTCACAGGGGTATCAGCCCCAGCATTTT. This chain connects TRBV6-5 to TRBJ1-5; 7 bases align to TRBD1. Germline values: CDR1 MNHEY, CDR2 SVGAGI. The ends lost 0 bases at V and 5 bases at J; junction bases unmatched: 1. The CDR3 covers 14 residues.

This clone has a handful of counts. The chain links TRBV5-6 to TRBJ1-3; no definite D call. In germline, CDR1 is SGHDT, CDR2 YYEEEE. Between the trimmed V and J ends, which lost 1 base and 4 bases, there was a span of 3 bases. The CDR3 runs 12 residues. CDR3 nucleotides: TGTGCCAGCAGCTTGCGGGGAAACACCATATATTTT. Encoded protein: CASSLRGNTIYF.

The V gene is TRBV19, the J gene TRBJ1-4, with 8 bases lining up with TRBD1. CDR1 and CDR2 from the germline V gene are LNHDA and SQIVND (reference sequence). The CDR3 is made up of 16 amino acids. The junction had 13 bases not matched to a gene; V was cut back by 6 bases and J by 7 bases. CDR3 protein: CASRSQGAALAEKLFF. CDR3 in DNA: TGTGCCAGTAGATCCCAGGGGGCAGCTCTGGCTGAAAAACTGTTTTTT.

This clone has more than one count but fewer than ten. The rearrangement links TRBV2 to TRBJ1-1, with TRBD1 matching over 7 bases. The CDR3 totals 14 residues. With 5 bases clipped from V and 0 bases from J, the junction kept 3 bases outside the gene matches. Germline V gene data show CDR1 as SNHLY and CDR2 as FYNNEI. CDR3 sequence reads: CASSTGVLNTEAFF. The CDR3 DNA follows: TGTGCCAGCAGTACAGGGGTTCTGAACACTGAAGCTTTCTTT. Full variable domain (remainder filled in from reference TRBV2 and TRBJ1-1): EPEVTQTPSHQVTQMGQEVILRCVPISNHLYFYWYRQILGQKVEFLVSFYNNEISEKSEIFDDQFSVERPDGSNFTLKIRSTKLEDSAMYFCASSTGVLNTEAFFGQGTRLTVV.

This clone was counted a few times. CDR3 residues: CAISESDSSYEQYF. The CDR3 DNA reads TGTGCCATCAGTGAGTCAGACAGCTCCTACGAGCAGTACTTC. The chain has TRBV10-3 and TRBJ2-7; D is perhaps TRBD1 (5 bases). Trimming removed 0 bases at V and 0 bases at J, with 6 bases between. This CDR3 is built from 14 residues. Looked up from germline, CDR1 is ENHRY and CDR2 is SYGVKD.

V usage is TRBV9 and J usage is TRBJ2-5; 9 bases fit TRBD2. With 4 bases clipped from V and 3 bases from J, the junction kept 7 bases outside the gene matches. This CDR3 spans 15 amino acids. Per germline, CDR1 SGDLS and CDR2 YYNGEE. The CDR3 region has the DNA TGTGCCAGCAGCTCCGGGGCGGGGGGGAAAGAGACCCAGTACTTC. Translated: CASSSGAGGKETQYF.

V gene TRBV6-6 combines with J gene TRBJ1-6, with D perhaps TRBD1 (5 bases). The CDR3 sequence is 14 residues long. V dropped 4 bases and J dropped 5 bases, with 9 bases sitting between them. Germline-derived CDR1 and CDR2 are MNHNY and SVGAGI (reference sequence). CDR3 region: CASSFDSNNSPLHF. In DNA, the CDR3 is TGTGCCAGCAGTTTCGACAGTAATAATTCACCCCTCCACTTT.

The V gene is TRBV23-1, the J gene TRBJ1-5; maybe TRBD1 (6 bases). TRBV23-1 is an ORF, with its function uncertain. CDR3 length equals 13 residues. The V gene lost 6 bases and the J gene lost 7 bases, with 13 bases spanning the gap. CDR3: CASRQGTGQPQHF. CDR3 bases: TGCGCCAGCAGACAGGGAACCGGCCAGCCCCAGCATTTT.

V gene TRBV28 combines with J gene TRBJ1-5, with D uncertain. Per germline, CDR1 MDHEN and CDR2 SYDVKM. Trimming left V 6 bases short and J 6 bases short, with 30 bases between. This CDR3 has 19 residues. Here the CDR3 DNA reads TGTGCCAGCAGCCCCGAGACTATTGGGCGGGCCATTCTTGGTCAGCCCCAGCATTTT. Translating gives CASSPETIGRAILGQPQHF.

The sample holds a few counts of this clone. This chain links TRBV28 with TRBJ2-7; 10 bases line up with TRBD2. Germline trimming cut 8 bases from V and 2 bases from J; bases unmatched to any gene: 3. The CDR3 sequence is 13 residues long. Germline V gene data show CDR1 as MDHEN and CDR2 as SYDVKM. The CDR3 sequence: CASHLAGAYEQYF. The DNA of the CDR3 is TGTGCCAGCCACCTAGCGGGAGCCTACGAGCAGTACTTC. Using reference TRBV28 and TRBJ2-7 for the parts outside the CDR3, the full variable domain is DVKVTQSSRYLVKRTGEKVFLECVQDMDHENMFWYRQDPGLGLRLIYFSYDVKMKEKGDIPEGYSVSREKKERFSLILESASTNQTSMYLCASHLAGAYEQYFGPGTRLTVT.

This clone appeared a single time. The CDR3 DNA reads TGTGCCAGCAGCTTAGCGGGGGGGCAGGCTGTGCAGTACTTC. It codes for CASSLAGGQAVQYF. The V gene is TRBV7-6, the J gene TRBJ2-7; D perhaps matches TRBD2 (7 bases). Germline-derived CDR1 and CDR2 are SGHVS and FNYEAQ. Trimming stripped 0 bases from V and 9 bases from J, with 15 bases between. This CDR3 is 14 amino acids long.

The V and J genes are TRBV7-9 and TRBJ1-4; a weak D match, TRBD1 (5 bases). V was pared by 6 bases and J by 5 bases, with 19 bases between. Germline V gene sequence: CDR1 SEHNR, CDR2 FQNEAQ (reference sequence). The CDR3 totals 16 residues. CDR3 in amino acids: CASSEAGSKGNEKLFF. In DNA, the CDR3 is TGTGCCAGCAGTGAAGCAGGGTCTAAAGGCAATGAAAAACTGTTTTTT. Together with reference TRBV7-9 and TRBJ1-4, the CDR3 gives the full variable domain: DTGVSQNPRHKITKRGQNVTFRCDPISEHNRLYWYRQTLGQGPEFLTYFQNEAQLEKSRLLSDRFSAERPKGSFSTLEIQRTEQGDSAMYLCASSEAGSKGNEKLFFGSGTQLSVL.

This chain connects TRBV5-1 to TRBJ2-7; maybe TRBD2 (5 bases). This CDR3 comprises 15 residues. V lost 4 bases and J lost 5, with 19 bases in between. Germline CDR1 is SGHRS and CDR2 is YFSETQ. The CDR3 bases are TGCGCCAGCAGCCCGATTGGGGATTTCGGGGACGAGCAGTACTTC. This sequence encodes CASSPIGDFGDEQYF.

This clone was detected a few times. The gene calls are TRBV4-1 and TRBJ1-1, with D hard to call. Germline CDR1 is MGHRA and CDR2 is YSYEKL. The germline V and J ends were trimmed by 1 base and 4 bases, with 19 bases remaining between them. The CDR3 spans 17 residues. CDR3 DNA: TGCGCCAGCAGCCAAGGAAGCCCCCGAGGAGGAGGCACTGAAGCTTTCTTT. Encoded protein: CASSQGSPRGGGTEAFF.

The rearrangement uses TRBV2 and TRBJ2-5; 7 bases line up with TRBD1. The DNA end is more similar to TRBJ2-7, so the J call may be wrong. The CDR3 is 15 amino acids. CDR1 is SNHLY, CDR2 FYNNEI, per germline. CDR3 sequence (DNA): TGTGCCAGCAGTAGAAACAGGGGTGTCGGCTACGAGCAGTACTTC. This encodes CASSRNRGVGYEQYF.

The J gene is TRBJ2-2, the V gene TRBV27; 11 bases map to TRBD1. The germline gives CDR1 MNHEY, CDR2 SMNVEV (reference sequence). There are 18 residues in the CDR3. J lost 4 bases, V lost 6 bases, and 13 bases had no gene match. For the CDR3, the DNA is TGTGCCAGCAGCCCAGTGTGGCCCGGGACAGGGGGCACCGGGGAGCTGTTTTTT. Protein sequence: CASSPVWPGTGGTGELFF.

This clone was counted a few times. The CDR3 coding sequence is TGTGCCAGCAGCTTACCACAGGGGGGGAACACTGAAGCTTTCTTT. Its translation is CASSLPQGGNTEAFF. The V gene is TRBV7-6, the J gene TRBJ1-1, with TRBD1 matching over 8 bases. The CDR3 runs 15 residues. After removal of 2 bases from V and 1 base from J, the junction contained 3 bases not matched to a gene. Germline values: CDR1 SGHVS, CDR2 FNYEAQ.

This clone came up a few times. The V gene is TRBV18, the J gene TRBJ2-2; D not resolved. Germline V gene data show CDR1 as KGHSH and CDR2 as LQKENI. The CDR3 extends over 14 amino acids. V was shortened by 6 bases and J by 0 bases, with 8 bases between the two germline ends. CDR3 coding DNA: TGTGCCAGCTCCCTCGACTCGAACACCGGGGAGCTGTTTTTT. As protein: CASSLDSNTGELFF.

This clone has more than one count but fewer than ten. The chain recombines TRBV29-1 with TRBJ1-2; 8 bases fit TRBD1. This CDR3 comprises 14 residues. Losses at the gene ends were 3 bases for V and 5 bases for J; bases not matched to a gene: 8. Per germline, CDR1 SQVTM and CDR2 ANQGSEA. The CDR3 nucleotides read TGCAGCGTTGAGGGACAGGCCCTAGGGTATGGCTACACCTTC. Protein: CSVEGQALGYGYTF.

The V gene is TRBV15, the J gene TRBJ2-7; unclear D gene. This CDR3 has 14 residues. Per the germline V gene, CDR1 is LNHNV and CDR2 is YYDKDF (reference sequence). V was shortened by 1 base and J by 5 bases, with 12 bases between the two germline ends. The CDR3 nucleotides are TGTGCCACCAGCAGAGGGCACGAGGAAAACGAGCAGTACTTC. Its protein product is CATSRGHEENEQYF.

The V call is TRBV7-3, the J call TRBJ1-6, with D perhaps matching TRBD1 (6 bases). Trimming took off 4 bases at V and 6 bases at J, with 13 bases between the two ends. This CDR3 is built from 15 residues. CDR1 is SGHTA, CDR2 FQGTGA, per germline. The CDR3 coding sequence is TGTGCCAGCAGCTCAATGGACAGTAGTAATTCACCCCTCCACTTT. As protein: CASSSMDSSNSPLHF.

This chain links TRBV29-1 with TRBJ2-1, with a tentative D call TRBD1 (5 bases). The V and J ends lost 7 bases and 9 bases respectively, with 22 bases between them. Per the germline V gene, CDR1 is SQVTM and CDR2 is ANQGSEA. This CDR3 comprises 14 residues. The CDR3 bases are TGCAGCGCCGGTAGTGTTCCAACCCAGGGTGAGCAGTTCTTC. This codes for CSAGSVPTQGEQFF.